The 2 T cell receptor beta chains presented below share a single source sample, sequenced in a study of cytomegalovirus exposure and HLA in healthy donors. PCR amplification relied on 60 Vbeta primers (plus 13 Jbeta primers). Assay used: immunoSEQ multiplex PCR; TCRdb lists only in-frame clones, some missing. The sample shows some 140,000 clones, more than 70% of them seen only once. Material: PBMCs. The receptors shown here come from a male donor in good health and CMV-seronegative.

This chain links TRBV30 with TRBJ2-7; no firm D call. The ends were cut back, 2 bases at V and 6 bases at J, with 14 bases in the middle. Per germline, CDR1 GTSNPN and CDR2 SVGIG (reference sequence). This CDR3 region has 13 residues. The chain's CDR3 is CAWSQQVLSEQYF. CDR3 DNA: TGTGCCTGGAGTCAGCAGGTCTTAAGCGAGCAGTACTTC.

V usage is TRBV2 and J usage is TRBJ2-1, with D perhaps TRBD1 (6 bases). Germline V gene lookup returns CDR1 SNHLY and CDR2 FYNNEI. The length of the CDR3 is 14 residues. Trimming took 11 bases from V and 2 from J, leaving 16 bases between them. The chain's CDR3 is CAGNREKPYNEQFF. DNA of the CDR3: TGTGCCGGGAACAGGGAGAAACCCTACAATGAGCAGTTCTTC. The full variable domain, its missing parts supplied by reference TRBV2 and TRBJ2-1, is EPEVTQTPSHQVTQMGQEVILRCVPISNHLYFYWYRQILGQKVEFLVSFYNNEISEKSEIFDDQFSVERPDGSNFTLKIRSTKLEDSAMYFCAGNREKPYNEQFFGPGTRLTVL.